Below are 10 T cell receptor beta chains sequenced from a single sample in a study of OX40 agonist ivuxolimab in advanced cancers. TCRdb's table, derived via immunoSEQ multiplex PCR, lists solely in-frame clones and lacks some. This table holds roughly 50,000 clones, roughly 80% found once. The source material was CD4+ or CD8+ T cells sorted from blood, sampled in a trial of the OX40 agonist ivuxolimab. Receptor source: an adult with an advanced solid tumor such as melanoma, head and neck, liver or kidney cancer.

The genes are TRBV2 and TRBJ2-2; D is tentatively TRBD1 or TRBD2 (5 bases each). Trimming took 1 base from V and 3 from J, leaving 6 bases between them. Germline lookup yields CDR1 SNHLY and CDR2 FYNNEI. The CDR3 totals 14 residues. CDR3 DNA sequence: TGTGCCAGCAGTGAAGTGGGGGACACCGGGGAGCTGTTTTTT. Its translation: CASSEVGDTGELFF.

Written as DNA, the CDR3 is TGTGCCGGGGGGAGGCGGGGGGGCCGCACAGATACGCAGTATTTT. Amino acids: CAGGRRGGRTDTQYF. The rearrangement links TRBV30 to TRBJ2-3, with 9 bases lining up with TRBD2. The ends lost 8 bases at V and 1 base at J; junction bases unmatched: 10. The CDR3 spans 15 residues. CDR1 is GTSNPN, CDR2 SVGIG, per germline (reference sequence). The whole variable domain, filled in from reference TRBV30 and TRBJ2-3, reads SQTIHQWPATLVQPVGSPLSLECTVEGTSNPNLYWYRQAAGRGLQLLFYSVGIGQISSEVPQNLSASRPQDRQFILSSKKLLLSDSGFYLCAGGRRGGRTDTQYFGPGTRLTVL.

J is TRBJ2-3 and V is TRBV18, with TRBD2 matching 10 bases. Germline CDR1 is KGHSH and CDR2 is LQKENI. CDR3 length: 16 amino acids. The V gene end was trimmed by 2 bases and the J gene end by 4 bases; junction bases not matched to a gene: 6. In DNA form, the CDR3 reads TGTGCCAGCTCACCATCAGCGGGGGGGACCGCAGATACGCAGTATTTT. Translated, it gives CASSPSAGGTADTQYF.

CDR3 in amino acids: CASSSTNYEQYF. In DNA form, the CDR3 reads TGTGCCAGCAGCTCAACCAACTACGAGCAGTACTTC. The chain carries TRBV7-2 and TRBJ2-5; D not resolved. The DNA end favors TRBJ2-7, so the J call may be wrong. Germline V lookup: CDR1 SGHTA, CDR2 FQGNSA. The CDR3 runs to 12 residues.

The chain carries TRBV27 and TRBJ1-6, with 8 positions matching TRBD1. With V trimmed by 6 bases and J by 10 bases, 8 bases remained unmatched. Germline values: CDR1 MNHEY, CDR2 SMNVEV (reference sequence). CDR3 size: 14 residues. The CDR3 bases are TGTGCCAGCAGCTTCGGACAGGGAAGGTCACCCCTCCACTTT. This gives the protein CASSFGQGRSPLHF.

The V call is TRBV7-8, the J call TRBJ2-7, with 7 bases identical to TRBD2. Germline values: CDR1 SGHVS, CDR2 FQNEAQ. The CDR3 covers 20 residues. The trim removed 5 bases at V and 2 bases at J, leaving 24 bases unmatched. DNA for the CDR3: TGTGCCAGCAGCCCTTACCGAGCCGTCGTGGGCAGCGGGGTGGCCTACGAGCAGTACTTC. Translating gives CASSPYRAVVGSGVAYEQYF.

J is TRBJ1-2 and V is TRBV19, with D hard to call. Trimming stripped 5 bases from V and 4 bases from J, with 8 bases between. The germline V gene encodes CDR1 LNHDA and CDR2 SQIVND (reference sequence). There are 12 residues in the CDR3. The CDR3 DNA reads TGTGCCAGTAGTGCTCAACTCTATGGCTACACCTTC. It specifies CASSAQLYGYTF.

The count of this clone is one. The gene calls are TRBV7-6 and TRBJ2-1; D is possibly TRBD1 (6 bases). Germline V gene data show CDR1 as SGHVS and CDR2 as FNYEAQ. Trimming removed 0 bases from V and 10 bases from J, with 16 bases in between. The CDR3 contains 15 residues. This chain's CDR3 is CASSLAAGALGEQFF. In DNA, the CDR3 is TGTGCCAGCAGCTTAGCGGCAGGGGCCCTGGGAGAGCAGTTCTTC. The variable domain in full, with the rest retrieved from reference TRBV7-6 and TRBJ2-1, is GAGVSQSPRYKVTKRGQDVALRCDPISGHVSLYWYRQALGQGPEFLTYFNYEAQQDKSGLPNDRFSAERPEGSISTLTIQRTEQRDSAMYRCASSLAAGALGEQFFGPGTRLTVL.

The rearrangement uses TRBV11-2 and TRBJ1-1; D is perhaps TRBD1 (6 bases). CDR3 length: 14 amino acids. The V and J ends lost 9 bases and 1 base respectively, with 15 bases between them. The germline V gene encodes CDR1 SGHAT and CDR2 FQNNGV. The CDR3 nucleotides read TGTGCCAGGCCGAGGGGGATGGGGAACACTGAAGCTTTCTTT. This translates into CARPRGMGNTEAFF. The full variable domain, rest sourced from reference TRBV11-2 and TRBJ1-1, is EAGVAQSPRYKIIEKRQSVAFWCNPISGHATLYWYQQILGQGPKLLIQFQNNGVVDDSQLPKDRFSAERLKGVDSTLKIQPAKLEDSAVYLCARPRGMGNTEAFFGQGTRLTVV.

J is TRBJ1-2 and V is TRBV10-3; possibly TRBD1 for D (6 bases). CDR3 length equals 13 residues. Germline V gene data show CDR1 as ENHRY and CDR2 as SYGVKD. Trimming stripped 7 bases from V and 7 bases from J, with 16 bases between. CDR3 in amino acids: CAITTIRGGGYTF. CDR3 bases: TGTGCCATCACCACTATAAGGGGGGGTGGCTACACCTTC.